One and the same sample provided the 27 T cell receptor beta chains below, sequenced in a study of T cell responses to AZD1222 COVID-19 vaccine. Only in-frame clones appear in the TCRdb table, and some are missing; sequencing was by immunoSEQ multiplex PCR. The sample holds roughly 120,000 clones, approximately 84% seen once. The sequencing here drew on peripheral blood, taken on day 0 of AZD1222 vaccination. The receptor source for this set is an adult in good health.

This chain connects TRBV4-2 to TRBJ1-2; tentative D call: TRBD1 (5 bases). Germline CDR1 is LGHNA and CDR2 is YNFKEQ. CDR3 length: 15 amino acids. Trimming removed 0 bases at V and 5 bases at J, with 13 bases between. The CDR3 reads CASSQEGSRGYGYTF. The DNA for the CDR3 is TGTGCCAGCAGCCAAGAAGGGTCGCGGGGGTATGGCTACACCTTC.

This clone was observed a few times. The V call is TRBV7-9, the J call TRBJ1-6; D may be TRBD1 (5 bases). Trimming removed 5 bases at V and 8 bases at J, with 13 bases between. The CDR3 covers 14 residues. The germline V gene has CDR1 SEHNR and CDR2 FQNEAQ (reference sequence). The CDR3 coding sequence is TGTGCCAGCAGCACCGACAGAGAGTATTCACCCCTCCACTTT. Protein: CASSTDREYSPLHF.

The chain is built from TRBV7-9 and TRBJ2-5, with 8 positions matching TRBD1. This CDR3 is 15 amino acids long. V lost 5 bases to trimming and J lost 5 bases; unmatched junction nucleotides: 10. Germline V gives CDR1 SEHNR, CDR2 FQNEAQ (reference sequence). The chain's CDR3 is CASSTDRGAGETQYF. CDR3 sequence (DNA): TGTGCCAGCAGCACCGACAGGGGAGCAGGGGAGACCCAGTACTTC.

J is TRBJ1-6 and V is TRBV25-1, with 7 bases aligning to TRBD1. Germline V CDR1 and CDR2: MGHDK, SYGVNS. V shed 9 bases and J 1 base; nucleotides not matched to a gene: 9. This CDR3 has 16 residues. This chain's CDR3 is CASNSGGRSYNSPLHF. In DNA, the CDR3 is TGTGCCAGTAATTCAGGGGGAAGGTCCTATAATTCACCCCTCCACTTT.

Concerning this clone itself: Compared with germline, one end of the junction differs, possibly owing to a read error. This rearrangement joins TRBV2 to TRBJ2-7; 13 nucleotides agree with TRBD2. The germline V gene has CDR1 SNHLY and CDR2 FYNNEI. The CDR3 runs to 13 residues. The DNA of the CDR3 is TGTGCCAGCAGTGAACGGACTAGCGGGGGTAGGTGCTTC. Protein product: CASSERTSGGRCF.

The genes are TRBV7-9 and TRBJ1-6; TRBD1 agrees at 7 bases. This CDR3 is built from 14 residues. V shed 5 bases and J 7 bases; nucleotides not matched to a gene: 5. Per the germline V gene, CDR1 is SEHNR and CDR2 is FQNEAQ (reference sequence). The CDR3 is CASSPGTVNSPLHF. DNA for the CDR3: TGTGCCAGCAGCCCCGGGACAGTAAATTCACCCCTCCACTTT.

The CDR3, as DNA: TGTGCCAGCAGCTTAGCGGGGAGCTCCTACAATGAGCAGTTCTTC. Its protein is CASSLAGSSYNEQFF. This rearrangement joins TRBV7-6 to TRBJ2-1; D is perhaps TRBD2 (5 bases). Germline loops: CDR1 SGHVS, CDR2 FNYEAQ. The CDR3 covers 15 residues. V was pared by 0 bases and J by 0 bases, with 6 bases between. Combining the CDR3 with reference TRBV7-6 and TRBJ2-1 gives the whole variable domain GAGVSQSPRYKVTKRGQDVALRCDPISGHVSLYWYRQALGQGPEFLTYFNYEAQQDKSGLPNDRFSAERPEGSISTLTIQRTEQRDSAMYRCASSLAGSSYNEQFFGPGTRLTVL.

Regarding this clone: The junction differs from germline at one of its ends, possibly a read error. This chain joins TRBV3-1 (or the pseudogene TRBV3-2) and TRBJ2-3; no clear D. This CDR3 is 14 amino acids long. The V gene's germline CDR1 is LGHDT and CDR2 YNNKEL (reference sequence). CDR3 protein: CASSRGSGTDTQYF. CDR3 DNA sequence: TGTGCCAGCTCGCGAGGCAGTGGCACAGATACACAGTATTTT.

J is TRBJ2-4 and V is TRBV6-5, with D maybe TRBD2 (5 bases). The V end was cut by 6 bases, the J end by 8 bases, with 20 bases between. Germline loops: CDR1 MNHEY, CDR2 SVGAGI. The CDR3 has 15 residues. The CDR3 reads CASRGLGERRDIQYF. The CDR3 DNA reads TGTGCCAGCAGAGGTCTAGGTGAGAGGCGGGACATTCAGTACTTC.

This clone was observed once. The V and J genes are TRBV4-2 and TRBJ2-7, with TRBD1 matching 7 bases. The ends lost 1 base at V and 1 base at J; junction bases unmatched: 4. This CDR3 is built from 15 residues. Germline V gene data show CDR1 as LGHNA and CDR2 as YNFKEQ. The CDR3 here is CASSQADRSSYEQYF. DNA of the CDR3: TGTGCCAGCAGCCAAGCGGACAGGTCTTCCTACGAGCAGTACTTC.

V and J are TRBV5-1 and TRBJ2-1; D gene ambiguous. The germline V gene has CDR1 SGHRS and CDR2 YFSETQ. Trimming removed 2 bases from V and 5 bases from J, with 14 bases in between. This CDR3 comprises 15 residues. CDR3 residues: CASSLAETQNNEQFF. The DNA for the CDR3 is TGCGCCAGCAGCTTAGCCGAGACCCAGAACAATGAGCAGTTCTTC. Variable domain in full (rest from reference TRBV5-1 and TRBJ2-1): KAGVTQTPRYLIKTRGQQVTLSCSPISGHRSVSWYQQTPGQGLQFLFEYFSETQRNKGNFPGRFSGRQFSNSRSEMNVSTLELGDSALYLCASSLAETQNNEQFFGPGTRLTVL.

V and J are TRBV3-1 (or the pseudogene TRBV3-2) and TRBJ1-2, with 7 bases fitting TRBD1. Trimming cost V 5 bases and J 0 bases; bases outside gene matches: 6. The CDR3 has 15 residues. CDR1 and CDR2 from the germline V gene are LGHDT and YNNKEL (reference sequence). As DNA, the CDR3 is TGTGCCAGCAGCTCCAGGACAGGCTCTAACTATGGCTACACCTTC. It translates to CASSSRTGSNYGYTF.

The chain has TRBV10-3 and TRBJ1-2; TRBD1 aligns across 7 bases. Germline V gene data show CDR1 as ENHRY and CDR2 as SYGVKD. This CDR3 region has 12 residues. V shed 6 bases, J shed 5 bases, and the junction held 3 bases outside the gene matches. The CDR3 protein is CAIRRQGYGYTF. DNA for the CDR3: TGTGCCATCAGAAGACAGGGTTATGGCTACACCTTC.

The CDR3 reads CASSTRQGIYEQYF. Here the CDR3 DNA reads TGTGCCAGCAGCACGAGACAGGGGATCTACGAGCAGTACTTC. The chain joins TRBV7-8 to TRBJ2-7; the match to TRBD1 covers 8 bases. This CDR3 has 14 residues. V shed 5 bases, J shed 3 bases, and the junction held 6 bases outside the gene matches. Germline V gene sequence: CDR1 SGHVS, CDR2 FQNEAQ.

The count of this clone is one. J is TRBJ2-7 and V is TRBV11-2; TRBD2 is a possible D gene (6 bases). Germline CDR1 reads SGHAT; CDR2 reads FQNNGV. The CDR3 contains 14 residues. Trimming took 1 base from V and 3 from J, leaving 10 bases between them. The CDR3: CASSLVGGLYEQYF. The DNA for the CDR3 is TGTGCCAGCAGCTTAGTAGGAGGGCTCTACGAGCAGTACTTC.

V gene TRBV2 combines with J gene TRBJ1-1; 7 bases align to TRBD1. The CDR3 has 14 residues. Losses at the gene ends were 4 bases for V and 3 bases for J; bases not matched to a gene: 5. Germline CDR1 is SNHLY and CDR2 is FYNNEI. The CDR3 DNA is TGTGCCAGCAGTGCGACAGGGCGGGACACTGAAGCTTTCTTT. It yields the protein CASSATGRDTEAFF.

In this sample, this clone turned up once. The chain uses TRBV4-1 and TRBJ1-6; 7 positions agree with TRBD1. V gave up 6 bases and J gave up 5 bases; unmatched junction bases: 10. Germline CDR1 is MGHRA and CDR2 is YSYEKL. This CDR3 contains 16 residues. This CDR3 is CASRPQGVPDNSPLHF. The CDR3 DNA follows: TGCGCCAGCAGACCCCAGGGGGTGCCCGATAATTCACCCCTCCACTTT.

This clone has more than one count but fewer than ten. This chain joins TRBV3-1 (or the pseudogene TRBV3-2) and TRBJ1-3; a weak D match, TRBD1 (5 bases). Between the trimmed V and J ends, which lost 1 base and 4 bases, there was a span of 8 bases. The CDR3 loop spans 14 amino acids. The V gene's germline CDR1 is LGHDT and CDR2 YNNKEL (reference sequence). The CDR3 here is CASSQGTGGNTIYF. In DNA form, the CDR3 reads TGTGCCAGCAGCCAAGGAACAGGAGGAAACACCATATATTTT.

J is TRBJ2-3 and V is TRBV7-2, with 15 bases matching TRBD2. V lost 6 bases to trimming and J lost 6 bases; unmatched junction nucleotides: 10. The CDR3 sequence is 17 residues long. The germline gives CDR1 SGHTA, CDR2 FQGNSA. The CDR3 is CASSTRTSGGAGDTQYF. In DNA form, the CDR3 reads TGTGCCAGCAGTACTAGGACTAGCGGGGGGGCAGGGGATACGCAGTATTTT.

The chain carries TRBV5-4 and TRBJ1-2; no firm D call. The CDR3 contains 14 residues. V was cut by 0 bases and J by 2 bases, with 8 bases left in between. The germline V gene encodes CDR1 SGHNT and CDR2 YYREEE (reference sequence). The CDR3 DNA is TGTGCCAGCAGCTTGGGTCAATCCAACTATGGCTACACCTTC. It codes for CASSLGQSNYGYTF.

The V and J genes are TRBV10-3 and TRBJ1-2, with D unclear. The CDR3 runs to 14 residues. Germline V gives CDR1 ENHRY, CDR2 SYGVKD. Trimming took off 0 bases at V and 7 bases at J, with 12 bases between the two ends. CDR3 protein: CAISESVPYGGYTF. The CDR3 DNA follows: TGTGCCATCAGTGAGTCGGTACCGTACGGTGGCTACACCTTC.

This chain connects TRBV14 to TRBJ1-3; no firm D call. Germline values: CDR1 SGHDN, CDR2 FVKESK. This CDR3 spans 15 amino acids. Trimming cost V 4 bases and J 2 bases, with 12 bases left between them. The CDR3 reads CASSLQGSTGNTIYF. The CDR3 DNA reads TGTGCCAGCAGCCTACAAGGTTCGACTGGAAACACCATATATTTT.

This sequence joins TRBV3-1 (or the pseudogene TRBV3-2) and TRBJ1-5; D gene uncertain. Germline V gene sequence: CDR1 LGHDT, CDR2 YNNKEL (reference sequence). This CDR3 spans 17 amino acids. Between the trimmed V and J ends, which lost 1 base and 0 bases, there was a span of 13 bases. The CDR3 region is CASSQVGPRSSNQPQHF. The CDR3 region has the DNA TGTGCCAGCAGCCAAGTAGGGCCGAGGAGTAGCAATCAGCCCCAGCATTTT.

This rearrangement joins TRBV7-9 to TRBJ2-7, with D tentatively TRBD2 (5 bases). The CDR3 length is 14 residues. Trimming removed 0 bases at V and 7 bases at J, with 13 bases between. The germline CDR1 and CDR2 sequences are SEHNR and FQNEAQ (reference sequence). This CDR3 reads CASSLAGEDGEQYF. CDR3 sequence (DNA): TGTGCCAGCAGCTTAGCGGGAGAGGACGGAGAGCAGTACTTC.

This chain uses TRBV27 with TRBJ2-4; maybe TRBD2 (5 bases). Germline V gene lookup returns CDR1 MNHEY and CDR2 SMNVEV (reference sequence). V was cut by 5 bases and J by 3 bases, with 11 bases left in between. This CDR3 is 14 amino acids long. The CDR3 DNA follows: TGTGCCAGCAGTCAATCCCGGGGCAAAAACATTCAGTACTTC. It encodes CASSQSRGKNIQYF.

J is TRBJ1-4 and V is TRBV7-9; 7 positions agree with TRBD1. The J segment lost 0 bases and the V segment lost 4 bases, leaving 8 bases of the junction unmatched. This CDR3 is built from 17 residues. Per the germline V gene, CDR1 is SEHNR and CDR2 is FQNEAQ (reference sequence). The CDR3 nucleotides read TGTGCCAGCAGCTCGGGACAGCTAATTGCAACTAATGAAAAACTGTTTTTT. Residues: CASSSGQLIATNEKLFF.

The genes are TRBV19 and TRBJ1-3; the match to TRBD1 covers 7 bases. This CDR3 region has 16 residues. The V segment lost 10 bases and the J segment 0 bases; nucleotides outside the gene matches: 12. CDR1 and CDR2 from the germline V gene are LNHDA and SQIVND (reference sequence). CDR3 nucleotide sequence: TGTGCCACCCGCCCGGGGACAGCTTACTCTGGAAACACCATATATTTT. Protein sequence: CATRPGTAYSGNTIYF. Based on the CDR3 plus reference TRBV19 and TRBJ1-3, the full variable domain is DGGITQSPKYLFRKEGQNVTLSCEQNLNHDAMYWYRQDPGQGLRLIYYSQIVNDFQKGDIAEGYSVSREKKESFPLTVTSAQKNPTAFYLCATRPGTAYSGNTIYFGEGSWLTVV.